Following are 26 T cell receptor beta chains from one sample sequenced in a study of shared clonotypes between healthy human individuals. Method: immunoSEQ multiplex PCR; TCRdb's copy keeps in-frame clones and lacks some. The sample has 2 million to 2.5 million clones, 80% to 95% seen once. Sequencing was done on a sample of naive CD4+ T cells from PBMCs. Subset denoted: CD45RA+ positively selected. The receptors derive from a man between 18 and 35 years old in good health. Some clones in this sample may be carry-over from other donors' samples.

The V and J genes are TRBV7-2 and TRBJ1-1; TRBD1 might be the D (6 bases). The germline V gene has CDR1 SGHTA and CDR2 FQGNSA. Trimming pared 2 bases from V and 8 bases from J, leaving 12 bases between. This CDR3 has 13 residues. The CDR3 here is CASSLRTAQEAFF. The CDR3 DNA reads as TGTGCCAGCAGCTTACGGACAGCTCAAGAAGCTTTCTTT.

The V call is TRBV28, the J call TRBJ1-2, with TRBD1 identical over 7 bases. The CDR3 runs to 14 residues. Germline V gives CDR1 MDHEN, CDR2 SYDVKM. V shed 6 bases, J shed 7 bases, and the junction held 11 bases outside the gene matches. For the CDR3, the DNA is TGTGCCAGCAGACAGGGGCAGAAGTCCTCTGGCTACACCTTC. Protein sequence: CASRQGQKSSGYTF.

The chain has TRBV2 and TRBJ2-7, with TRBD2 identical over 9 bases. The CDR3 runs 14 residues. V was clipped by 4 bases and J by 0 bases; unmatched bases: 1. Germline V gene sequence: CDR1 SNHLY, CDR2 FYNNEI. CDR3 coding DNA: TGTGCCAGCAGTGGACTAGCGGACTCCTACGAGCAGTACTTC. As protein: CASSGLADSYEQYF.

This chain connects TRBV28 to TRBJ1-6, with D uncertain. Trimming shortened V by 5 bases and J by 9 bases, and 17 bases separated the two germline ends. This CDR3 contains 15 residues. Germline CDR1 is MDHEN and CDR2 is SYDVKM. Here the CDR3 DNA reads TGTGCCAGCAGTCCATTGTTGCCCGCCGGTTCACCCCTCCACTTT. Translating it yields CASSPLLPAGSPLHF.

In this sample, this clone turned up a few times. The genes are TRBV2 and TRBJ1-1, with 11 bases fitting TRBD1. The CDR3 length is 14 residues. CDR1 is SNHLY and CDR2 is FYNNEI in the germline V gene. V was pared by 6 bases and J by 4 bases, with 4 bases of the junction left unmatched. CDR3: CASSGDRGITEAFF. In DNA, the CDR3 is TGTGCCAGCAGCGGGGACAGGGGGATCACTGAAGCTTTCTTT.

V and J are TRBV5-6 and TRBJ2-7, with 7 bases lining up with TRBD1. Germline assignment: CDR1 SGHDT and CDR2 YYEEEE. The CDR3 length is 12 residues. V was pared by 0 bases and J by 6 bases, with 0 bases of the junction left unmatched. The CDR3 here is CASSLDRGEQYF. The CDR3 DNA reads TGTGCCAGCAGCTTGGACAGGGGCGAGCAGTACTTC.

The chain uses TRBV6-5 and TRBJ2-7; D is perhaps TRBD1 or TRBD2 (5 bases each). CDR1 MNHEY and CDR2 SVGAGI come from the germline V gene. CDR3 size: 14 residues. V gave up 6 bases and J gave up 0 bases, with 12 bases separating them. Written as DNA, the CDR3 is TGTGCCAGCAGAAGGGGACCATACTCCTACGAGCAGTACTTC. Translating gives CASRRGPYSYEQYF.

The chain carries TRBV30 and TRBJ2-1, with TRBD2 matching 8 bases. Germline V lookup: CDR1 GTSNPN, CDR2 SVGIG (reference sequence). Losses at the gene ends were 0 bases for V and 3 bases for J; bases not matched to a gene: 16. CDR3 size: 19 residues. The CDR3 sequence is CAWSVRASGPATNYNEQFF. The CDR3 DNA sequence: TGTGCCTGGAGTGTACGGGCTAGCGGGCCTGCTACTAACTACAATGAGCAGTTCTTC.

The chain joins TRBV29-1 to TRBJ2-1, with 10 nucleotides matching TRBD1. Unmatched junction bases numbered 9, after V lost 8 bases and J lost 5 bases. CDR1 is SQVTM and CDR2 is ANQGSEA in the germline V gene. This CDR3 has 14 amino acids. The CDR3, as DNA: TGCAGCACGCCCGGGACAGGGGTGGACAATGAGCAGTTCTTC. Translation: CSTPGTGVDNEQFF.

The CDR3 region is CASSVTREGEQYF. In DNA form, the CDR3 reads TGTGCCAGCAGCGTAACCCGGGAAGGGGAGCAGTACTTC. This chain links TRBV9 with TRBJ2-7, with a tentative D call TRBD2 (5 bases). Germline V gene data show CDR1 as SGDLS and CDR2 as YYNGEE. The CDR3 spans 13 residues. Trimming removed 1 base at V and 7 bases at J, with 12 bases between. Full variable domain (missing parts from reference TRBV9 and TRBJ2-7): DSGVTQTPKHLITATGQRVTLRCSPRSGDLSVYWYQQSLDQGLQFLIQYYNGEERAKGNILERFSAQQFPDLHSELNLSSLELGDSALYFCASSVTREGEQYFGPGTRLTVT.

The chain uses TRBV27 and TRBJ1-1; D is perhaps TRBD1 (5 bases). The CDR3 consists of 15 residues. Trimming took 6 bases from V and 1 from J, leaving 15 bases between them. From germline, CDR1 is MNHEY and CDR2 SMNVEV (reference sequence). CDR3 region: CASRLIRQGNTEAFF. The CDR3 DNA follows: TGTGCCAGCAGGCTAATACGCCAGGGGAACACTGAAGCTTTCTTT.

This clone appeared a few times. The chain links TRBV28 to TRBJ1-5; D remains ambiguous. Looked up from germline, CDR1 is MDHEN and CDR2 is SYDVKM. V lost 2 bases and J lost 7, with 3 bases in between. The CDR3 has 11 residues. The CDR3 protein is CASSLAQPQHF. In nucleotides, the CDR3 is TGTGCCAGCAGTTTAGCCCAGCCCCAGCATTTT.

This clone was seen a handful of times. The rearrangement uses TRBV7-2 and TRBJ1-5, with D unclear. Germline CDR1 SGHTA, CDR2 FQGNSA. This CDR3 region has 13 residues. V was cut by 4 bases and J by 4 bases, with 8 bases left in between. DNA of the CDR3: TGTGCCAGCAGCTACCTCATAAATCAGCCCCAGCATTTT. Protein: CASSYLINQPQHF.

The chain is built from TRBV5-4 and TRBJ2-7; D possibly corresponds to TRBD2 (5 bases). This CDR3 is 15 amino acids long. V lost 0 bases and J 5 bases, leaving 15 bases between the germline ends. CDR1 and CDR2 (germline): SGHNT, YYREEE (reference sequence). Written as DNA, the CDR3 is TGTGCCAGCAGCTTGGCGGCGGGTGGTGGGCACGAGCAGTACTTC. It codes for CASSLAAGGGHEQYF.

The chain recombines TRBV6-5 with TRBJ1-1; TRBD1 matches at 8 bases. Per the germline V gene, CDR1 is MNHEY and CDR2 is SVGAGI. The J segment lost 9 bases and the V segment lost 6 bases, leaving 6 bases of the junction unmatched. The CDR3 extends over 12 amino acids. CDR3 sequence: CASSWDRKKAFF. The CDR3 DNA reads TGTGCCAGCAGCTGGGACAGGAAGAAAGCTTTCTTT.

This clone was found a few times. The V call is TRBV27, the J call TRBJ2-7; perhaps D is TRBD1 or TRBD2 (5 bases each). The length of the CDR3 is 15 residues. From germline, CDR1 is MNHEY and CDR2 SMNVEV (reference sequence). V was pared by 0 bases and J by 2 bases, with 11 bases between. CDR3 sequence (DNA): TGTGCCAGCAGTTTATCCGGGACCTCGCCCTACGAGCAGTACTTC. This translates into CASSLSGTSPYEQYF.

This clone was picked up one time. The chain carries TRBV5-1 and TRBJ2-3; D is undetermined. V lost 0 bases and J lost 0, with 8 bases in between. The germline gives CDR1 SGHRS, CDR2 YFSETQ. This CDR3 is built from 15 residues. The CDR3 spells CASSLDTISTDTQYF. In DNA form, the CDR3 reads TGCGCCAGCAGCTTGGACACGATAAGCACAGATACGCAGTATTTT.

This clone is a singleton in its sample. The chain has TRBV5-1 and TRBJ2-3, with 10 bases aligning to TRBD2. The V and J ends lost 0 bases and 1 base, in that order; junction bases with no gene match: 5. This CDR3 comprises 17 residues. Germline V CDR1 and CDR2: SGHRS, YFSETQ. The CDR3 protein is CASSLVASGSRTDTQYF. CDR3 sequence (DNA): TGCGCCAGCAGCTTGGTCGCTAGCGGGAGTCGCACAGATACGCAGTATTTT.

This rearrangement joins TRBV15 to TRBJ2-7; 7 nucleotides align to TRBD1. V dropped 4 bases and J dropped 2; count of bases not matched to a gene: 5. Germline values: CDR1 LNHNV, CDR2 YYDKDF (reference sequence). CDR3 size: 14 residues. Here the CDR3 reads CATSNRQGTYEQYF. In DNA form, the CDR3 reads TGTGCCACCAGCAACCGACAGGGTACCTACGAGCAGTACTTC.

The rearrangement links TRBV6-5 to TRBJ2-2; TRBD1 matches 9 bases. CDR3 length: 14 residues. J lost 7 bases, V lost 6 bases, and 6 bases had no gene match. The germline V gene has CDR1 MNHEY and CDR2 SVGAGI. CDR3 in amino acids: CASSRTGEGGELFF. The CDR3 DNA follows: TGTGCCAGCAGCAGGACAGGGGAGGGCGGGGAGCTGTTTTTT.

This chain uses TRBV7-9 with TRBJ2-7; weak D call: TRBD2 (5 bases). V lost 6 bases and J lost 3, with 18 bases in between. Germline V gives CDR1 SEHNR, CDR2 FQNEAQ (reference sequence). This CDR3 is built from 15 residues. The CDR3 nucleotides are TGTGCCAGCAGTCAAGGGCCTTTGAGGGTCTACGAGCAGTACTTC. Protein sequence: CASSQGPLRVYEQYF.

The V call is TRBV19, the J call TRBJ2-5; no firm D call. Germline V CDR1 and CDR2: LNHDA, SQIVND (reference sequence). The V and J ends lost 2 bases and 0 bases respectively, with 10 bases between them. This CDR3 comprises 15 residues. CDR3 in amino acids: CASSIRFSNQETQYF. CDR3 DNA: TGTGCCAGTAGTATACGTTTCAGTAACCAAGAGACCCAGTACTTC.

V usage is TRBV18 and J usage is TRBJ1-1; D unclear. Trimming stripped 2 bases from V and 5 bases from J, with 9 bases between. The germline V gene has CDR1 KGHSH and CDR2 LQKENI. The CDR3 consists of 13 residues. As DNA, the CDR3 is TGTGCCAGCTCACCAGAGACCCTAACTGAAGCTTTCTTT. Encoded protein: CASSPETLTEAFF.

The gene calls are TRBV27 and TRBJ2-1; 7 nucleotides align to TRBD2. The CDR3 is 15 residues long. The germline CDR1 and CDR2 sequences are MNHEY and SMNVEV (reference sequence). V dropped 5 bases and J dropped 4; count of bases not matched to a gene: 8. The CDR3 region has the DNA TGTGCCAGCAGTCTCGGACTAGGCGGTTACAATGAGCAGTTCTTC. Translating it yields CASSLGLGGYNEQFF.

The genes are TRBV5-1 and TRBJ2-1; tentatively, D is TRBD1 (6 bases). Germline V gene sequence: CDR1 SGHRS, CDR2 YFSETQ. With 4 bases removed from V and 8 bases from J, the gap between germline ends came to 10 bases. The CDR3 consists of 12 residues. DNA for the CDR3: TGCGCCAGCAGCCAGCAGGGGTATGAGCAGTTCTTC. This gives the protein CASSQQGYEQFF.

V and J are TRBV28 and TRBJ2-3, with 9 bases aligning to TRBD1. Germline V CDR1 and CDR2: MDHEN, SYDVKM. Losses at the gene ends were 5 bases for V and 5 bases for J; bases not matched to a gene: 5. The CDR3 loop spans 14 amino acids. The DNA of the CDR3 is TGTGCCAGCAGTACAGGGGGCGCGGTAGATACGCAGTATTTT. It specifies CASSTGGAVDTQYF.